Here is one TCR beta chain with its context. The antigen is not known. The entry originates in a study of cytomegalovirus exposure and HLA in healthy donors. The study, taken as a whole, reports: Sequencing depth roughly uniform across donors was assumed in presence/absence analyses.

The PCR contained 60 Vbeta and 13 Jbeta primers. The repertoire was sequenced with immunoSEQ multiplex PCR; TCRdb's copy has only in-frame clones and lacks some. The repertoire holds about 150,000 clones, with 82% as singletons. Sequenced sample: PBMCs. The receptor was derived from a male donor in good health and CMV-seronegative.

CDR3 in DNA: TGTGCCACCAACGGAGGGGGCCCTGAAGCTTTCTTT. This codes for CATNGGGPEAFF. V gene TRBV6-1 combines with J gene TRBJ1-1, with 7 positions matching TRBD1. This CDR3 comprises 12 residues. The trim removed 10 bases at V and 6 bases at J, leaving 8 bases unmatched. Germline V gene lookup returns CDR1 MNHNS and CDR2 SASEGT.